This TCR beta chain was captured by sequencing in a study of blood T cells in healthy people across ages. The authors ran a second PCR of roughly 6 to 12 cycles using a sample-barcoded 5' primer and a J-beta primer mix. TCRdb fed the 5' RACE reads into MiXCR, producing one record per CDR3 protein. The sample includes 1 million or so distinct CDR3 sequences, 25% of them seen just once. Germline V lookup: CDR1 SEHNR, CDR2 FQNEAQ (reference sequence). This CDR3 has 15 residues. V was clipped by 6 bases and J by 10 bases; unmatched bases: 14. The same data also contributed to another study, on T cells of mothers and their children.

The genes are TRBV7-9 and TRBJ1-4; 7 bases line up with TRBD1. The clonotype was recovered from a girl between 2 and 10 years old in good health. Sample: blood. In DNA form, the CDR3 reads TGTGCCAGCAGTGGGGGGGGACAGATCGCCGCAAAACTGTTTTTT. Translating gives CASSGGGQIAAKLFF. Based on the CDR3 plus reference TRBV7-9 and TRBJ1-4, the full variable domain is DTGVSQNPRHKITKRGQNVTFRCDPISEHNRLYWYRQTLGQGPEFLTYFQNEAQLEKSRLLSDRFSAERPKGSFSTLEIQRTEQGDSAMYLCASSGGGQIAAKLFFGSGTQLSVL.